This is a list of T cell receptor beta chains from one sample in a study of T cell responses to AZD1222 COVID-19 vaccine. TCRdb keeps only in-frame clones here, not all; method: immunoSEQ multiplex PCR. The table includes over 150,000 clones, 90% detected once. The input for sequencing was peripheral blood, taken on day 0 of AZD1222 vaccination. Every receptor here comes from an adult in good health. The CDR3 runs from the conserved cysteine through the conserved F or W. The D gene is left open where the match is weak. Where a row states a size, it is once, few, many or the class of an expanded clone; other rows omit it.

abundance: -; j_gene: TRBJ2-3; d_gene: -; v_gene: TRBV18; CDR3nt: TGTGCCAGCTCACTCAACCCCTGGGGGCAGCCCACAGATACGCAGTATTTT; CDR3aa: CASSLNPWGQPTDTQYF
abundance: -; j_gene: TRBJ2-7; d_gene: TRBD1; v_gene: TRBV25-1; CDR3nt: TGTGCCAGCTGGGATCCCAGGGGGTACGAGCAGTACTTC; CDR3aa: CASWDPRGYEQYF
abundance: -; j_gene: TRBJ2-1; d_gene: TRBD2; v_gene: TRBV9; CDR3nt: TGTGCCAGCAGCGTGCGAGCGGGAGAAGACAATGAGCAGTTCTTC; CDR3aa: CASSVRAGEDNEQFF
abundance: -; j_gene: TRBJ1-6; d_gene: -; v_gene: TRBV27; CDR3nt: TGTGCCAGCACGACTCAAAGAACGAGCTCCTATAATTCACCCCTCCACTTT; CDR3aa: CASTTQRTSSYNSPLHF
abundance: -; j_gene: TRBJ1-5; d_gene: TRBD1; v_gene: TRBV6-1; CDR3nt: TGTGCCAGCAGTGAAGGGACAGGGACTCATCAGCCCCAGCATTTT; CDR3aa: CASSEGTGTHQPQHF
abundance: -; j_gene: TRBJ2-3; d_gene: -; v_gene: TRBV10-1; CDR3nt: TGCGCCAGCAGTGATTGGAGTTCGGATACGCAGTATTTT; CDR3aa: CASSDWSSDTQYF
abundance: -; j_gene: TRBJ1-3; d_gene: -; v_gene: TRBV5-5; CDR3nt: TGTGCCAGCAGTTCCACCGGGACGGACTTCTCTGGAAACACCATATATTTT; CDR3aa: CASSSTGTDFSGNTIYF
abundance: -; j_gene: TRBJ2-7; d_gene: TRBD2; v_gene: TRBV19; CDR3nt: TGTGCCAGTAGGACCACTAGCGGGCCCTACGAGCAGTACTTC; CDR3aa: CASRTTSGPYEQYF
abundance: -; j_gene: TRBJ1-2; d_gene: -; v_gene: TRBV19; CDR3nt: TGTGCCAGTAGTATAGGCAGGGCTGGCTACACCTTC; CDR3aa: CASSIGRAGYTF
abundance: -; j_gene: TRBJ1-2; d_gene: -; v_gene: TRBV3-1/TRBV3-2; CDR3nt: TGTGCCAGCAGCCCCCGGGAGGGGGACAGCTACACCTTC; CDR3aa: CASSPREGDSYTF
abundance: -; j_gene: TRBJ2-1; d_gene: -; v_gene: TRBV7-8; CDR3nt: TGTGCCAGCACCCGAACCGAGTCGTACAATGAGCAGTTCTTC; CDR3aa: CASTRTESYNEQFF
abundance: -; j_gene: TRBJ1-1; d_gene: -; v_gene: TRBV2; CDR3nt: TGTGCCAGCAGTGGAGGGACGCCTTGGGAAGCTTTCTTT; CDR3aa: CASSGGTPWEAFF
abundance: -; j_gene: TRBJ1-2; d_gene: TRBD1; v_gene: TRBV5-6; CDR3nt: TGTGCCAGCAGACCGACAGGGTCCTATGGCTACACCTTC; CDR3aa: CASRPTGSYGYTF
abundance: -; j_gene: TRBJ2-3; d_gene: -; v_gene: TRBV5-1; CDR3nt: TGCGCCAGCAGCTTGGAAGGGGCCCCCACAGATACGCAGTATTTT; CDR3aa: CASSLEGAPTDTQYF
abundance: -; j_gene: TRBJ2-3; d_gene: TRBD2; v_gene: TRBV27; CDR3nt: TGTGCCAGCAGCTCCGGGACTAGCGGCGCAGATACGCAGTATTTT; CDR3aa: CASSSGTSGADTQYF
abundance: -; j_gene: TRBJ2-1; d_gene: TRBD2; v_gene: TRBV4-3; CDR3nt: TGCGCCAGCAGCCAAGAGGGGACTAGCGGATACAATGAGCAGTTCTTC; CDR3aa: CASSQEGTSGYNEQFF
abundance: -; j_gene: TRBJ1-5; d_gene: -; v_gene: TRBV7-9; CDR3nt: TGTGCCAGCAGCTTGGACAGCATGAATCAGCCCCAGCATTTT; CDR3aa: CASSLDSMNQPQHF
abundance: -; j_gene: TRBJ1-2; d_gene: -; v_gene: TRBV5-6; CDR3nt: TGTGCCAGCAGCCTACCGGGCGGTTTATCCAACTATGGCTACACCTTC; CDR3aa: CASSLPGGLSNYGYTF
abundance: -; j_gene: TRBJ1-2; d_gene: -; v_gene: TRBV5-1; CDR3nt: TGCGCCAGCAGCTTGAGCAGGGCCGGGTATGGCTACACCTTC; CDR3aa: CASSLSRAGYGYTF
abundance: -; j_gene: TRBJ1-2; d_gene: -; v_gene: TRBV6-5; CDR3nt: TGTGCCAGCAGTTACTCGGCCGGCGACTATGGCTACACCTTC; CDR3aa: CASSYSAGDYGYTF
abundance: few; j_gene: TRBJ2-7; d_gene: -; v_gene: TRBV5-5; CDR3nt: TGTGCCAGCAGCTTTGCAGGGGCATTCTACGAGCAGTACTTC; CDR3aa: CASSFAGAFYEQYF
abundance: -; j_gene: TRBJ1-6; d_gene: -; v_gene: TRBV30; CDR3nt: TGTGCCTGGAGTGTACTGGGGAATAATTCACCCCTCCACTTT; CDR3aa: CAWSVLGNNSPLHF
abundance: -; j_gene: TRBJ1-2; d_gene: -; v_gene: TRBV5-1; CDR3nt: TGCGCCAGCAGCTTGTCCCTCGAGGGGGAGAGCGGCTACACCTTC; CDR3aa: CASSLSLEGESGYTF
abundance: -; j_gene: TRBJ2-3; d_gene: -; v_gene: TRBV7-9; CDR3nt: TGTGCCAGCAGCTTAGAAGGTAGAACAGTTAGCACAAATACGCAGTATTTT; CDR3aa: CASSLEGRTVSTNTQYF
abundance: -; j_gene: TRBJ1-3; d_gene: -; v_gene: TRBV4-1; CDR3nt: TGCGCCAGCAGCCAAGAGGGCAGGGGATATGGAAACACCATATATTTT; CDR3aa: CASSQEGRGYGNTIYF
abundance: -; j_gene: TRBJ1-3; d_gene: -; v_gene: TRBV5-5; CDR3nt: TGTGCCAGCAGCCTCGGCGGGTCGGTTTCTGGAAACACCATATATTTT; CDR3aa: CASSLGGSVSGNTIYF
abundance: -; j_gene: TRBJ1-3; d_gene: -; v_gene: TRBV5-1; CDR3nt: TGCGCCAGCAGCTTGGCCGGTGACTTTTCCTCTGGAAACACCATATATTTT; CDR3aa: CASSLAGDFSSGNTIYF
abundance: few; j_gene: TRBJ1-5; d_gene: TRBD1; v_gene: TRBV2; CDR3nt: TGTGCCAGCAGTGAGGGGCAGGGGGAGCAGCCCCAGCATTTT; CDR3aa: CASSEGQGEQPQHF
abundance: few; j_gene: TRBJ1-2; d_gene: TRBD1; v_gene: TRBV15; CDR3nt: TGTGCCACCAGCATCACAACAGGGGCCCCTAACTATGGCTACACCTTC; CDR3aa: CATSITTGAPNYGYTF
abundance: -; j_gene: TRBJ1-2; d_gene: -; v_gene: TRBV5-1; CDR3nt: TGCGCCAGCAGCTTGGGGGACACCGTGGAAGGCTACACCTTC; CDR3aa: CASSLGDTVEGYTF
abundance: -; j_gene: TRBJ2-4; d_gene: -; v_gene: TRBV11-1; CDR3nt: TGTGCCAGCAGCCCCCCCGGGGCCAAAAACATTCAGTACTTC; CDR3aa: CASSPPGAKNIQYF
abundance: -; j_gene: TRBJ2-7; d_gene: -; v_gene: TRBV3-1/TRBV3-2; CDR3nt: TGTGCCAGCAGCCTAGCCTATACAGGGAGGTACGAGCAGTACTTC; CDR3aa: CASSLAYTGRYEQYF
abundance: -; j_gene: TRBJ1-5; d_gene: TRBD1; v_gene: TRBV29-1; CDR3nt: TGCAGCGCTGGGACAGGGGTGGGTCAGCCCCAGCATTTT; CDR3aa: CSAGTGVGQPQHF
abundance: -; j_gene: TRBJ1-1; d_gene: TRBD1; v_gene: TRBV24-1; CDR3nt: TGTGCCACCAGTGATCCCGCAGGGGGGCGGGATGCTTTCTTT; CDR3aa: CATSDPAGGRDAFF
abundance: -; j_gene: TRBJ1-4; d_gene: -; v_gene: TRBV18; CDR3nt: TGTGCCAGCTCACCTCGGGCCGCGGCCGACAATGAAAAACTGTTTTTT; CDR3aa: CASSPRAAADNEKLFF
abundance: -; j_gene: TRBJ2-1; d_gene: -; v_gene: TRBV7-9; CDR3nt: TGTGTCTATGGAGAAGGGGGAAACAATGAGCAGTTCTTC; CDR3aa: CVYGEGGNNEQFF
abundance: -; j_gene: TRBJ2-6; d_gene: -; v_gene: TRBV29-1; CDR3nt: TGCAGCGTTCAGGGCCTCTCTGGGGCCAACGTCCTGACTTTC; CDR3aa: CSVQGLSGANVLTF